This T cell receptor (beta chain) comes out of a study of T cell responses to AZD1222 COVID-19 vaccine (dated by TCRdb to 2020 to 2023). Turning to the overall study: AZD1222 recipients whose second dose came at about 4 weeks and those whose second dose came at about 12 weeks were combined into one group, since spike-specific TCR depth and breadth did not differ between the two schedules. TCR sequencing was performed for 230 to 250 trial participants, of whom around 200 were given two doses of AZD1222 and around 25 were given two doses of MenACWY control vaccine. Trial participants were enrolled by age into 18-55, 56-69 and 70-plus year subgroups, with 148, 28 and 57 TCR-sequenced participants respectively.

The CDR3 regions of human TCRbeta chains were subjected to immunosequencing. From the authors' description of their analysis: TCRs in the repertoires were compared against a reference library of SARS-CoV-2-specific TCRs that had been generated with the MIRA antigen-specificity platform. Breadth meant the fraction of unique TCRs that were SARS-CoV-2-associated, whereas depth meant the fraction of total T cells that were SARS-CoV-2-associated. Each spike-specific TCR was assigned to its reactive spike region and to a CD4 or CD8 class using the MIRA data. Log10-transformed breadth and depth values were compared by one-way ANOVA with Sidak's multiple comparisons tests. TCRdb obtained this table from immuneACCESS and retained in-frame rearrangements with V and J assigned. These tables miss some clones; where compared with another copy, unresolved V genes account for less than half of the shortfall, and the remainder is unexplained. Clonal size and the V and J genes are those of that table, whereas D and trimming came from the DNA. In all, the sample holds 95,000 to 150,000 clones, and roughly nine tenths of those were seen once. The ten largest account for 25% to 30% of the sample.

This specimen's time point label, interpreted: baseline before first vaccination. Samples from vaccinated people were obtained from the UK trials COV001 and COV002, which included a single-blind randomized controlled phase 2/3 trial of AZD1222 (ChAdOx1 nCoV-19) in healthy adults. Trial participant PBMC samples were collected at day 0 and day 28 after the second dose for TCRbeta chain sequencing. From the germline V gene, CDR1 is SGHDN and CDR2 is FVKESK. V lost 6 bases and J lost 6 bases, and the count of bases not matched to a germline gene is 15. The CDR3 numbers 16 residues from cysteine through phenylalanine. CDR3 DNA only is kept here, 48 bases in frame from base 1. Worth noting for this clone: No cognate antigen has been identified for it. The input lacks base qualities; no much larger clone sits a single base away.

The research as a whole found: Participants were mostly white British and included more females than males, and it was suggested by the authors that clonal diversity may have been underestimated. CD4 TCRs associated with the vaccine covered the entire spike protein, and the dominant responses were in regions 160-218 and 743-854. Because no day 14 peak-response samples were available, repertoires were characterized only after the peak T cell response. Spike-specific TCR breadth and depth rose significantly after two AZD1222 doses compared with day 0 and with MenACWY recipients. Conclusions about previously exposed vaccinees were limited because only a handful of AZD1222 recipients were SARS-CoV-2 seropositive at baseline. Epitopes outside the regions mutated in the B.1.351 and B.1.1.7 variants were reportedly recognized by nearly half of the unique spike-specific TCRs. The 56-69-year group was small, and its depth increase did not reach significance, likely because of low power.

The sample was peripheral blood, taken on day 0 of AZD1222 vaccination. This TCR was sampled from an adult in good health. Rearrangement joined TRBV14 to TRBJ1-2; TRBD1 fits 8 bases in the junction. The CDR3 protein: CASRPGTGAVSNGYTF. The sequenced DNA is TGTGCCAGCAGACCCGGGACAGGCGCCGTGTCGAATGGCTACACCTTC. The CDR3, completed at both ends by the reference TRBV14 and TRBJ1-2 genes, gives the full variable domain EAGVTQFPSHSVIEKGQTVTLRCDPISGHDNLYWYRRVMGKEIKFLLHFVKESKQDESGMPNNRFLAERTGGTYSTLKVQPAELEDSGVYFCASRPGTGAVSNGYTFGSGTRLTVV.